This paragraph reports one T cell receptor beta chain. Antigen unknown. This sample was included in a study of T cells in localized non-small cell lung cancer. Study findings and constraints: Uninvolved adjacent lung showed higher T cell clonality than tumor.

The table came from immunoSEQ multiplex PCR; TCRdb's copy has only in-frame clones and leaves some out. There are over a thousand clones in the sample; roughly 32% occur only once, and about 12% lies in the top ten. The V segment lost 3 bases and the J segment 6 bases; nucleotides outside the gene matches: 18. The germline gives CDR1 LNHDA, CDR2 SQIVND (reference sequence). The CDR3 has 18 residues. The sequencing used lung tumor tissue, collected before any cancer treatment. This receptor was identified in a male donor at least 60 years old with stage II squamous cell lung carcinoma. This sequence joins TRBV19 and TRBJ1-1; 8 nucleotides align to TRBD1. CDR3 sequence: CASSMVGAGGNRRAEAFF. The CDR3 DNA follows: TGTGCCAGTAGTATGGTGGGGGCAGGGGGCAACCGAAGGGCTGAAGCTTTCTTT.